This entry lists 26 T cell receptor beta chains sequenced from one sample in a study of blood T cell repertoires in COVID-19. Method: immunoSEQ multiplex PCR; TCRdb's copy keeps in-frame clones and lacks some. The table shows some 59,000 clones, with about 77% occurring only once. The sample was peripheral blood. The receptor source for this set is a man older than 75 with active or convalescent COVID-19.

The gene calls are TRBV5-1 and TRBJ2-1; TRBD2 matches 8 bases. Germline V gives CDR1 SGHRS, CDR2 YFSETQ. CDR3 length: 13 residues. With V trimmed by 0 bases and J by 9 bases, 2 bases remained unmatched. CDR3 residues: CASSLGREGEQFF. CDR3 in DNA: TGCGCCAGCAGCTTGGGACGGGAGGGTGAGCAGTTCTTC.

This sequence joins TRBV19 and TRBJ2-5; D unresolved. The germline gives CDR1 LNHDA, CDR2 SQIVND (reference sequence). The V end was cut by 5 bases, the J end by 7 bases, with 14 bases between. This CDR3 has 13 amino acids. The DNA for the CDR3 is TGTGCCAGTAGTGGGTCGAATGGCGGGACCCAGTACTTC. Translation: CASSGSNGGTQYF.

The gene calls are TRBV7-9 and TRBJ2-1; D gene ambiguous. CDR1 and CDR2 (germline): SEHNR, FQNEAQ (reference sequence). The CDR3 totals 13 residues. V was pared by 2 bases and J by 4 bases, with 6 bases between. The CDR3: CASSLTVYNEQFF. CDR3 nucleotides: TGTGCCAGCAGCTTAACTGTGTACAATGAGCAGTTCTTC. The complete variable domain, with remaining parts taken from reference TRBV7-9 and TRBJ2-1, reads DTGVSQNPRHKITKRGQNVTFRCDPISEHNRLYWYRQTLGQGPEFLTYFQNEAQLEKSRLLSDRFSAERPKGSFSTLEIQRTEQGDSAMYLCASSLTVYNEQFFGPGTRLTVL.

The table lists this clone with a few counts. The chain has TRBV7-9 and TRBJ2-5, with D tentatively TRBD2 (5 bases). V dropped 8 bases and J dropped 0 bases, with 13 bases sitting between them. The CDR3 is 14 residues long. CDR1 is SEHNR, CDR2 FQNEAQ, per germline (reference sequence). The CDR3 region is CASSNGEYQETQYF. The CDR3 DNA sequence: TGTGCCAGCTCCAACGGGGAGTACCAAGAGACCCAGTACTTC.

V gene TRBV5-1 combines with J gene TRBJ1-2, with D uncertain. The V and J ends lost 3 bases and 4 bases respectively, with 10 bases between them. CDR1 SGHRS and CDR2 YFSETQ come from the germline V gene. The CDR3 sequence is 13 residues long. The CDR3 sequence: CASSSGYSYGYTF. The CDR3 DNA reads as TGCGCCAGCAGCTCGGGGTATAGCTATGGCTACACCTTC.

The chain joins TRBV30 to TRBJ1-1; 10 nucleotides align to TRBD1. With V trimmed by 6 bases and J by 1 base, 2 bases remained unmatched. The CDR3 covers 13 residues. CDR1 GTSNPN and CDR2 SVGIG come from the germline V gene (reference sequence). The CDR3 is CACDRGQNTEAFF. The CDR3 DNA follows: TGTGCCTGCGACAGGGGGCAGAACACTGAAGCTTTCTTT. Looking up the rest from reference TRBV30 and TRBJ1-1 gives the full variable domain: SQTIHQWPATLVQPVGSPLSLECTVEGTSNPNLYWYRQAAGRGLQLLFYSVGIGQISSEVPQNLSASRPQDRQFILSSKKLLLSDSGFYLCACDRGQNTEAFFGQGTRLTVV.

This clone was observed once. V is TRBV3-1 (or the pseudogene TRBV3-2) and J is TRBJ2-3; D unclear. Germline CDR1 LGHDT, CDR2 YNNKEL (reference sequence). The V end was cut by 1 base, the J end by 1 base, with 9 bases between. This CDR3 comprises 15 residues. The CDR3 nucleotides are TGTGCCAGCAGCCAAGTTATCACAGGCACAGATACGCAGTATTTT. Residues: CASSQVITGTDTQYF.

This clone was seen a few times. This chain uses TRBV5-5 with TRBJ1-1; D is perhaps TRBD1 (5 bases). The CDR3 has 15 amino acids. Trimming took off 4 bases at V and 5 bases at J, with 18 bases between the two ends. The germline gives CDR1 SGHKS, CDR2 YYEKEE (reference sequence). For the CDR3, the DNA is TGTGCCAGCAGCGCCCCCGGGGGGTTGAGGACTGAAGCTTTCTTT. Translation gives CASSAPGGLRTEAFF. The full variable domain, its missing parts supplied by reference TRBV5-5 and TRBJ1-1, is DAGVTQSPTHLIKTRGQQVTLRCSPISGHKSVSWYQQVLGQGPQFIFQYYEKEERGRGNFPDRFSARQFPNYSSELNVNALLLGDSALYLCASSAPGGLRTEAFFGQGTRLTVV.

The genes are TRBV3-1 (or the pseudogene TRBV3-2) and TRBJ1-2; D not certain. This CDR3 region has 14 residues. Between the trimmed V and J ends, which lost 0 bases and 8 bases, there was a span of 13 bases. Germline V lookup: CDR1 LGHDT, CDR2 YNNKEL (reference sequence). Here the CDR3 DNA reads TGTGCCAGCAGCCAAGATCTGCGCGGATCCGGCTACACCTTC. Translated: CASSQDLRGSGYTF.

This clone was seen only once. The chain carries TRBV9 and TRBJ2-7; D is perhaps TRBD1 (6 bases). CDR1 is SGDLS, CDR2 YYNGEE, per germline. The CDR3 is 15 residues long. Trimming shortened V by 0 bases and J by 9 bases, and 19 bases separated the two germline ends. The CDR3 loop reads CASSVVRDIPFGQYF. CDR3 in DNA: TGTGCCAGCAGCGTAGTAAGGGACATCCCCTTTGGGCAGTACTTC.

This clone turned up a few times. The chain employs TRBV7-2 and TRBJ1-5; TRBD1 is a possible D gene (5 bases). The CDR3 totals 18 residues. V was shortened by 2 bases and J by 6 bases, with 23 bases between the two germline ends. Germline CDR1 is SGHTA and CDR2 is FQGNSA. The CDR3 sequence: CASSLTPRGSRNRQPQHF. CDR3 coding DNA: TGTGCCAGCAGCTTAACACCCCGGGGGTCGCGCAACCGTCAGCCCCAGCATTTT.

The chain joins TRBV5-5 to TRBJ2-3, with 9 positions matching TRBD1. This CDR3 comprises 15 residues. J was trimmed by 3 bases and V by 4 bases; bases with no gene match: 6. Per the germline V gene, CDR1 is SGHKS and CDR2 is YYEKEE (reference sequence). The CDR3 here is CASSRTGTGTDTQYF. CDR3 bases: TGTGCCAGCAGCCGTACCGGGACAGGGACAGATACGCAGTATTTT. Filled out from reference TRBV5-5 and TRBJ2-3, the complete variable domain reads DAGVTQSPTHLIKTRGQQVTLRCSPISGHKSVSWYQQVLGQGPQFIFQYYEKEERGRGNFPDRFSARQFPNYSSELNVNALLLGDSALYLCASSRTGTGTDTQYFGPGTRLTVL.

This chain joins TRBV10-3 and TRBJ2-1, with 9 bases identical to TRBD2. J was trimmed by 7 bases and V by 4 bases; bases with no gene match: 5. CDR3 size: 14 residues. CDR1 and CDR2 (germline): ENHRY, SYGVKD. The CDR3 nucleotides are TGTGCCATCAGTGTAGCGGGAGTCGAGAATGAGCAGTTCTTC. This translates into CAISVAGVENEQFF.

CDR3 loop: CASSGLAGNTEAFF. In DNA form, the CDR3 reads TGTGCCAGTAGTGGACTGGCCGGTAACACTGAAGCTTTCTTT. The chain recombines TRBV19 with TRBJ1-1; D ambiguous. Deletions cut 5 bases from V and 2 bases from J, with 12 bases between. In germline, CDR1 is LNHDA, CDR2 SQIVND (reference sequence). The CDR3 loop spans 14 amino acids.

CDR3 sequence reads: CASSFLVIFDEQYF. DNA for the CDR3: TGTGCCAGCAGTTTTCTAGTAATTTTCGACGAGCAGTACTTC. The J gene is TRBJ2-7, the V gene TRBV6-4; D unresolved. V lost 5 bases, J lost 5 bases, and 16 bases lay in between. This CDR3 is 14 amino acids long. Germline V gene lookup returns CDR1 MRHNA and CDR2 SNTAGT.

The chain couples TRBV5-1 to TRBJ2-1; 9 bases line up with TRBD2. The CDR3 sequence is 16 residues long. V was pared by 2 bases and J by 7 bases, with 10 bases of the junction left unmatched. CDR1 SGHRS and CDR2 YFSETQ come from the germline V gene. The chain's CDR3 is CASSFVRRGGLNEQFF. Here the CDR3 DNA reads TGCGCCAGCAGCTTTGTCAGGCGGGGGGGCCTAAATGAGCAGTTCTTC.

The chain joins TRBV4-1 to TRBJ2-1; TRBD2 agrees at 9 bases. J was trimmed by 5 bases and V by 6 bases; bases with no gene match: 8. The CDR3 loop spans 15 amino acids. In germline, CDR1 is MGHRA, CDR2 YSYEKL. The CDR3 DNA sequence: TGCGCCAGCAGGGACGGCGGGGGGGCCGACAATGAGCAGTTCTTC. This codes for CASRDGGGADNEQFF.

This sequence joins TRBV7-2 and TRBJ2-2; D might be TRBD2 (6 bases). CDR1 SGHTA and CDR2 FQGNSA come from the germline V gene. The CDR3 has 16 amino acids. Deletions cut 1 base from V and 1 base from J, with 10 bases between. The CDR3 DNA reads TGTGCCAGCAGCTTAGGATCAGCGGGGAACACCGGGGAGCTGTTTTTT. This gives the protein CASSLGSAGNTGELFF.

The chain couples TRBV7-2 to TRBJ1-6; D may be TRBD1 (5 bases). V lost 3 bases, J lost 6 bases, and 9 bases lay in between. CDR3 size: 14 residues. CDR1 and CDR2 from the germline V gene are SGHTA and FQGNSA. CDR3 sequence reads: CASSLGLINSPLHF. The CDR3 DNA reads TGTGCCAGCAGCTTGGGACTGATTAATTCACCCCTCCACTTT.

The count of this clone is one. V is TRBV4-2 and J is TRBJ2-5; TRBD1 agrees at 7 bases. Germline values: CDR1 LGHNA, CDR2 YNFKEQ. The CDR3 consists of 16 residues. The V segment lost 4 bases and the J segment 5 bases; nucleotides outside the gene matches: 13. CDR3 in amino acids: CASSPRTGSIGETQYF. The CDR3 DNA reads as TGTGCCAGCAGCCCACGGACAGGAAGTATCGGGGAGACCCAGTACTTC.

This chain links TRBV7-8 with TRBJ2-7, with D maybe TRBD2 (6 bases). The CDR3 runs to 15 residues. Trimming cost V 3 bases and J 3 bases, with 15 bases left between them. Germline V lookup: CDR1 SGHVS, CDR2 FQNEAQ. The DNA for the CDR3 is TGTGCCAGCAGCTTTGAGGGCGGGGCGATCTACGAGCAGTACTTC. Translating it yields CASSFEGGAIYEQYF.

J is TRBJ1-4 and V is TRBV5-5; D is perhaps TRBD1 (5 bases). CDR1 and CDR2 from the germline V gene are SGHKS and YYEKEE (reference sequence). V was cut by 2 bases and J by 2 bases, with 16 bases left in between. The CDR3 length is 17 residues. The CDR3: CASSFWGRGRTNEKLFF. Here the CDR3 DNA reads TGTGCCAGCAGCTTTTGGGGGAGGGGACGGACTAATGAAAAACTGTTTTTT.

The chain combines TRBV27 with TRBJ2-5; D is possibly TRBD1 (5 bases). This CDR3 has 17 amino acids. The germline V and J ends were trimmed by 7 bases and 5 bases, with 26 bases remaining between them. Per the germline V gene, CDR1 is MNHEY and CDR2 is SMNVEV (reference sequence). CDR3 in amino acids: CASNSYQKGYGKETQYF. The CDR3 nucleotides read TGTGCCAGCAATTCTTATCAAAAGGGGTATGGTAAGGAGACCCAGTACTTC.

This chain links TRBV3-1 (or the pseudogene TRBV3-2) with TRBJ2-1; 8 positions match TRBD2. In germline, CDR1 is LGHDT, CDR2 YNNKEL (reference sequence). The junction had 15 bases not matched to a gene; V was cut back by 0 bases and J by 5 bases. This CDR3 comprises 19 residues. Written as DNA, the CDR3 is TGTGCCAGCAGCCAAGATCGCGGGATTAGCGGGAAGGCGGACAATGAGCAGTTCTTC. Protein product: CASSQDRGISGKADNEQFF.

The V call is TRBV30, the J call TRBJ1-3; 9 bases line up with TRBD1. The CDR3 loop spans 16 amino acids. The junction had 5 bases not matched to a gene; V was cut back by 2 bases and J by 0 bases. The germline gives CDR1 GTSNPN, CDR2 SVGIG (reference sequence). CDR3 protein: CAWSPLGQGSGNTIYF. DNA for the CDR3: TGTGCCTGGAGTCCTTTGGGACAGGGCTCTGGAAACACCATATATTTT.

This chain connects TRBV28 to TRBJ2-3; 7 bases match TRBD1. CDR1 is MDHEN, CDR2 SYDVKM, per germline. J gave up 2 bases and V 6 bases, and 5 bases lay outside the gene matches. The CDR3 has 14 residues. The CDR3 DNA follows: TGTGCCAGCAGGACAGGGACCGACACAGATACGCAGTATTTT. Encoded protein: CASRTGTDTDTQYF.